This TCR beta chain was captured in a study of T cells in Graves' hyperthyroidism and ophthalmopathy. With 4 bases clipped from V and 3 bases from J, the junction kept 8 bases outside the gene matches. From germline, CDR1 is SGHDT and CDR2 YYEEEE. This CDR3 region has 15 residues. Amplification yielded TCR beta CDR3 regions, with RNA transcripts as the source. The primer set for the first-round RT-PCR of the TCR CDR3 was HTBI. MiXCR, applied by TCRdb to the multiplex PCR reads, yields one record per CDR3 protein. The sample has roughly 500,000 distinct CDR3 sequences, around 50% seen once. The V and J genes are TRBV5-6 and TRBJ2-5, with 8 bases identical to TRBD1. The TCR was taken from an adult woman with Graves' disease, either hyperthyroidism or ophthalmopathy (not recorded which). Material for sequencing was peripheral blood or thyroid tissue (not recorded which). CDR3 in amino acids: CASSLDRVAEETQYF. CDR3 DNA: TGTGCCAGCAGCCTGGACAGGGTAGCGGAAGAGACCCAGTACTTC.